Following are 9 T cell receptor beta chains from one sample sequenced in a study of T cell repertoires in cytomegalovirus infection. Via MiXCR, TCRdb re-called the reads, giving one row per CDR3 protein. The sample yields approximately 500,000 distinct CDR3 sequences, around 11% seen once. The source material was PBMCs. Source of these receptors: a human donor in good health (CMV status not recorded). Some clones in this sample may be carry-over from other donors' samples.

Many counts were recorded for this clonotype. The DNA for the CDR3 is TGTGCCAGCAGTCGCCTCGAGTCCTACGAGCAGTACTTC. Protein product: CASSRLESYEQYF. J is TRBJ2-7 and V is TRBV12-3 or TRBV12-4; no reliable D call. This CDR3 has 13 residues. Trimming removed 5 bases at V and 1 base at J, with 9 bases between.

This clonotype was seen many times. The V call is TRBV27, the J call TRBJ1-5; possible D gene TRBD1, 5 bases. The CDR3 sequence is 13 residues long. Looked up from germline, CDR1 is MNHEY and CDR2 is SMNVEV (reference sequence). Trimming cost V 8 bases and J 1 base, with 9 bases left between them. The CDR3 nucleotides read TGTGCCAGCGGGGGAACGAGCAATCAGCCCCAGCATTTT. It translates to CASGGTSNQPQHF.

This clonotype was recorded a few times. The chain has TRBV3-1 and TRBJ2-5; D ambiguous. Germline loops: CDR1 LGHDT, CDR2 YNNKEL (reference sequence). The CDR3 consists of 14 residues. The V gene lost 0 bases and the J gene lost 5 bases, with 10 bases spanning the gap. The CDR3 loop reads CASSQEGATETQYF. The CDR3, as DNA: TGTGCCAGCAGCCAAGAAGGAGCGACGGAGACCCAGTACTTC.

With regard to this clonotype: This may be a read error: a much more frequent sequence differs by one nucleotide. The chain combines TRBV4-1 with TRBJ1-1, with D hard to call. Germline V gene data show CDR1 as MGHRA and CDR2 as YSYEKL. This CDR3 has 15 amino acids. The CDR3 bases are TGCGCCAGCAGCCAATTAACAGCTCTGAACACTCAAGCTTTCTTT. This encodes CASSQLTALNTQAFF.

The CDR3 reads CASTPGRNYGYTF. The CDR3 bases are TGTGCCAGCACCCCCGGGAGGAACTATGGCTACACCTTC. This chain uses TRBV2 with TRBJ1-2; D call uncertain. CDR3 length: 13 amino acids. Germline V gene lookup returns CDR1 SNHLY and CDR2 FYNNEI. The ends were cut back, 7 bases at V and 2 bases at J, with 11 bases in the middle.

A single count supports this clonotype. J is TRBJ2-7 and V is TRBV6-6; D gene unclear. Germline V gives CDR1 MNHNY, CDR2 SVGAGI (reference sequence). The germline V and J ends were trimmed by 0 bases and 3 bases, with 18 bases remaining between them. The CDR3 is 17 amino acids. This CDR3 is CASSYSVWVGEGYEQYF. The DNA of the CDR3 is TGTGCCAGCAGTTACTCGGTATGGGTTGGGGAAGGCTACGAGCAGTACTTC.

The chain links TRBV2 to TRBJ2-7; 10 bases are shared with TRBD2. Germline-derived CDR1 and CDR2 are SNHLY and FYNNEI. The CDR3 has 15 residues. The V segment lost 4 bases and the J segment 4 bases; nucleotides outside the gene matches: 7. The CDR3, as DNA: TGTGCCAGCAGTGGGGCAGGGACTAGCGTTTACGAGCAGTACTTC. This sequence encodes CASSGAGTSVYEQYF.

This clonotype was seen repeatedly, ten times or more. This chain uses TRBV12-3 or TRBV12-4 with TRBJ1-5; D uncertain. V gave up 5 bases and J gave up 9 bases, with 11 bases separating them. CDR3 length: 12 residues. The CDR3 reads CASSPNLGPQHF. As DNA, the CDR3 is TGTGCCAGCAGTCCAAACCTGGGGCCCCAGCATTTT.

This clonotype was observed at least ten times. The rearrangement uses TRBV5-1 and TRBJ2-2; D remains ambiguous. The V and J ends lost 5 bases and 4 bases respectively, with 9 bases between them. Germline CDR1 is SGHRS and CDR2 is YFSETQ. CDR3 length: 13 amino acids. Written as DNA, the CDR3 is TGCGCCAGCAGGTCCGACCTCACCGGGGAGCTGTTTTTT. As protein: CASRSDLTGELFF.